These 19 T cell receptor beta chains were all obtained from the same sample, sequenced in a study of shared clonotypes between healthy human individuals. The repertoire was sequenced with immunoSEQ multiplex PCR; TCRdb's copy has only in-frame clones and lacks some. The sample holds 850,000 to 1,200,000 clones, approximately 72% seen once. The sequencing input was memory CD4+ T cells sorted from blood. Regarding subset: CD45RA-negative fraction. The receptors stem from a man between 18 and 29 years old in good health.

This clone was counted between two and nine times. This chain joins TRBV6-5 and TRBJ2-3; 13 bases are a match to TRBD2. The junction had 3 bases not matched to a gene; V was cut back by 6 bases and J by 3 bases. Germline assignment: CDR1 MNHEY and CDR2 SVGAGI. The length of the CDR3 is 15 residues. CDR3 residues: CASSQTSGGTDTQYF. CDR3 coding DNA: TGTGCCAGCAGCCAGACTAGCGGGGGGACAGATACGCAGTATTTT.

This chain connects TRBV5-1 to TRBJ1-3, with a possible D match to TRBD1 (6 bases). The CDR3 sequence is 16 residues long. Between the trimmed V and J ends, which lost 3 bases and 4 bases, there was a span of 17 bases. Germline CDR1 is SGHRS and CDR2 is YFSETQ. The CDR3 reads CASSSTGSAGGNTIYF. As DNA, the CDR3 is TGCGCCAGCAGCTCGACAGGATCCGCGGGCGGAAACACCATATATTTT. Complete variable domain (other parts from reference TRBV5-1 and TRBJ1-3): KAGVTQTPRYLIKTRGQQVTLSCSPISGHRSVSWYQQTPGQGLQFLFEYFSETQRNKGNFPGRFSGRQFSNSRSEMNVSTLELGDSALYLCASSSTGSAGGNTIYFGEGSWLTVV.

The chain carries TRBV5-8 and TRBJ2-7; D is unclear. This CDR3 contains 15 residues. From germline, CDR1 is SGHTS and CDR2 YDEGEE. V lost 4 bases to trimming and J lost 0 bases, with 14 bases between them. The CDR3 nucleotides read TGTGCCAGCAGCGTAGGACCCCTGAGCTCCTACGAGCAGTACTTC. Protein sequence: CASSVGPLSSYEQYF.

The chain joins TRBV19 to TRBJ1-5, with no clear D. The CDR3 runs 16 residues. Germline lookup yields CDR1 LNHDA and CDR2 SQIVND (reference sequence). Trimming left V 3 bases short and J 0 bases short, with 12 bases between. CDR3 coding DNA: TGTGCCAGTAGTATGGGAGCCCCATATAGCAATCAGCCCCAGCATTTT. Encoded protein: CASSMGAPYSNQPQHF.

This chain joins TRBV6-1 and TRBJ1-2; a possible D gene is TRBD1 (6 bases). This CDR3 region has 12 residues. The germline gives CDR1 MNHNS, CDR2 SASEGT. Trimming left V 9 bases short and J 6 bases short, with 14 bases between. CDR3: CASVTGYDGYTF. In DNA form, the CDR3 reads TGTGCCAGTGTGACAGGCTATGATGGCTACACCTTC.

The chain has TRBV12-5 and TRBJ2-3; tentative D call: TRBD2 (6 bases). Germline-derived CDR1 and CDR2 are LGHNT and FRNRAP. The CDR3 is 12 amino acids. The V end was cut by 4 bases, the J end by 5 bases, with 7 bases between. CDR3 sequence (DNA): TGTGCTAGTGGTTCGGAGGGAGATACGCAGTATTTT. Its translation is CASGSEGDTQYF.

This rearrangement joins TRBV7-3 to TRBJ2-1, with 7 nucleotides matching TRBD1. This CDR3 spans 15 amino acids. The trim removed 1 base at V and 10 bases at J, leaving 10 bases unmatched. Germline loops: CDR1 SGHTA, CDR2 FQGTGA. In DNA, the CDR3 is TGTGCCAGCAGCTTAATAGGGGGCGCACAATGGGAGCAGTTCTTC. Encoded protein: CASSLIGGAQWEQFF. Supplemented by reference TRBV7-3 and TRBJ2-1, the full variable domain reads GAGVSQTPSNKVTEKGKYVELRCDPISGHTALYWYRQSLGQGPEFLIYFQGTGAADDSGLPNDRFFAVRPEGSVSTLKIQRTERGDSAVYLCASSLIGGAQWEQFFGPGTRLTVL.

This clone was recorded once. The chain recombines TRBV19 with TRBJ2-7; 8 nucleotides agree with TRBD2. With V trimmed by 4 bases and J by 2 bases, 7 bases remained unmatched. Per the germline V gene, CDR1 is LNHDA and CDR2 is SQIVND (reference sequence). This CDR3 has 15 amino acids. As DNA, the CDR3 is TGTGCCAGTAGTACCGTCGGGGGGGGAACCTACGAGCAGTACTTC. Translating it yields CASSTVGGGTYEQYF. Full variable domain (outside the CDR3, taken from reference TRBV19 and TRBJ2-7): DGGITQSPKYLFRKEGQNVTLSCEQNLNHDAMYWYRQDPGQGLRLIYYSQIVNDFQKGDIAEGYSVSREKKESFPLTVTSAQKNPTAFYLCASSTVGGGTYEQYFGPGTRLTVT.

As to this clone: At one end the junction does not follow the germline gene, possibly because of a read error. The sample carries other DNA sequences with the same CDR3. The chain uses TRBV7-2 and TRBJ2-3, with 12 bases lining up with TRBD2. The germline CDR1 and CDR2 sequences are SGHTA and FQGNSA. The CDR3 consists of 14 residues. DNA of the CDR3: TGTGCCAGCAGCCTAGCGGGAGGGATAGATACGCAGTATTTT. Its translation is CASSLAGGIDTQYF.

The chain carries TRBV5-6 and TRBJ2-5, with D perhaps TRBD1 or TRBD2 (5 bases each). Trimming took off 4 bases at V and 7 bases at J, with 17 bases between the two ends. Germline CDR1 reads SGHDT; CDR2 reads YYEEEE. The CDR3 is 14 residues long. Written as DNA, the CDR3 is TGTGCCAGCAGCCTTTCCGGGACCCAGGGGACCCAGTACTTC. It encodes CASSLSGTQGTQYF.

About this clone: Germline is not matched at one junction end, which may reflect a read error. J is TRBJ1-1 and V is TRBV18, with 8 bases matching TRBD1. Germline CDR1 is KGHSH and CDR2 is LQKENI. The CDR3 sequence is 13 residues long. In DNA, the CDR3 is TGTGCCAGTTCACAGGGGGGTTGGACTGAAGCTTTCTTT. It yields the protein CASSQGGWTEAFF.

The chain joins TRBV19 to TRBJ1-6, with TRBD1 matching over 8 bases. The germline V gene encodes CDR1 LNHDA and CDR2 SQIVND (reference sequence). V trimming: 5 bases; J trimming: 10 bases; junction bases outside the gene matches: 10. CDR3 size: 15 residues. The CDR3 reads CASSETGGIGSPLHF. CDR3 nucleotides: TGTGCCAGTAGTGAAACAGGGGGAATAGGGTCACCCCTCCACTTT.

About this clone: A much larger clone differs by one base, so this may be a read error. Within the sample, other DNA sequences also encode this same CDR3. The V and J genes are TRBV19 and TRBJ1-3; maybe TRBD1 (5 bases). The CDR3 length is 14 residues. Trimming took off 3 bases at V and 0 bases at J, with 6 bases between the two ends. Germline values: CDR1 LNHDA, CDR2 SQIVND (reference sequence). DNA of the CDR3: TGTGCCAGTAGTATTGACAGCTCTGGAAACACCATATATTTT. Amino acids: CASSIDSSGNTIYF. Variable domain in full (rest from reference TRBV19 and TRBJ1-3): DGGITQSPKYLFRKEGQNVTLSCEQNLNHDAMYWYRQDPGQGLRLIYYSQIVNDFQKGDIAEGYSVSREKKESFPLTVTSAQKNPTAFYLCASSIDSSGNTIYFGEGSWLTVV.

The rearrangement uses TRBV5-3 and TRBJ2-7; the D call may be TRBD1 or TRBD2 (5 bases each). TRBV5-3 is an ORF; its function is uncertain. V was clipped by 4 bases and J by 1 base, with 9 bases between them. The CDR3 runs 13 residues. The CDR3 DNA is TGTGCCAGAAGCGGGGGACGGTCCTACGAGCAGTACTTC. As protein: CARSGGRSYEQYF.

J is TRBJ2-7 and V is TRBV6-5, with D possibly TRBD2 on 5 matching bases. V lost 0 bases and J lost 3, with 12 bases in between. The germline V gene encodes CDR1 MNHEY and CDR2 SVGAGI. This CDR3 has 15 amino acids. CDR3 in DNA: TGTGCCAGCAGTTACTCTCTGAGTCGGGGCTACGAGCAGTACTTC. As protein: CASSYSLSRGYEQYF.

About this clone itself: A read error is possible here, since a much larger clone lies one base away. The V call is TRBV25-1, the J call TRBJ1-5, with 8 bases matching TRBD1. The J segment lost 3 bases and the V segment lost 4 bases, leaving 2 bases of the junction unmatched. Germline V gives CDR1 MGHDK, CDR2 SYGVNS. There are 14 residues in the CDR3. Written as DNA, the CDR3 is TGTGCCAGCAGTGGACAGGGGATCAATCAGCCCCAGCATTTT. Residues: CASSGQGINQPQHF.

This chain connects TRBV7-2 to TRBJ1-1, with D uncertain. CDR3 length: 14 residues. Germline V gene data show CDR1 as SGHTA and CDR2 as FQGNSA. V shed 1 base and J shed 2 bases, with 8 bases lying between them. DNA for the CDR3: TGTGCCAGCAGCTTAGTTGCAGGAAACACTGAAGCTTTCTTT. Protein sequence: CASSLVAGNTEAFF.

The chain couples TRBV9 to TRBJ1-5; D might be TRBD1 (5 bases). Germline CDR1 and CDR2: SGDLS and YYNGEE. This CDR3 has 14 residues. Trimming left V 2 bases short and J 6 bases short, with 12 bases between. CDR3 protein: CASSVQGLGQPQHF. The CDR3 region has the DNA TGTGCCAGCAGCGTCCAGGGTCTGGGTCAGCCCCAGCATTTT.

Turning to this clone: A far larger clone is only one base removed, so a read error is likely. V gene TRBV25-1 combines with J gene TRBJ1-4; D unresolved. Germline values: CDR1 MGHDK, CDR2 SYGVNS. V dropped 5 bases and J dropped 8 bases, with 15 bases sitting between them. The CDR3 spans 14 residues. The CDR3 loop is CASSNPGLNEKLFF. The CDR3 DNA follows: TGTGCCAGCAGTAACCCGGGTTTAAACGAAAAACTGTTTTTT.